These T cell receptor beta chains were read from a single sample in a study of cytotoxic CD8 clonotypes in ibrutinib-treated CLL. Assay: immunoSEQ multiplex PCR; the TCRdb copy retains only in-frame clones and omits some. The sample consists of roughly 130,000 clones, around three quarters of them appearing once. The material was PBMCs, obtained after 12 months of ibrutinib treatment. The origin of the receptors is a human donor with chronic lymphocytic leukemia. The conserved cysteine and the conserved F or W are not part of the CDR3 here. The D gene is left open where the match is weak.

TRBV6-1	TRBJ2-5	TRBD1	ASSEEPATGETQY
TRBV9	TRBJ2-2	.	ASSIGQPGTGELF
TRBV5-1	TRBJ1-4	.	ASRRTGTTNEKLF
TRBV7-2	TRBJ2-7	.	ASSLGRVREVEQY
TRBV7-6	TRBJ2-7	TRBD1	ASSLTTGTGSDEQY
TRBV19	TRBJ2-1	TRBD2	ASSWGRAVDEQF
TRBV29-1	TRBJ1-2	.	SVGDTNYGYT
TRBV5-4	TRBJ2-1	.	ASTKLGIGGEQF
TRBV11-2	TRBJ1-1	.	ASSSMWPGNTEAF
TRBV19	TRBJ2-7	.	ASSTTGGSYEQY
TRBV7-9	TRBJ2-5	.	ASSSFSGYQETQY
TRBV7-6	TRBJ2-4	.	ASSLAGRLAKNIQY
TRBV7-9	TRBJ2-1	TRBD2	ASSLGLAGVIEQF
TRBV7-9	TRBJ2-1	TRBD2	ASSWTATSGREDEQF
TRBV30	TRBJ2-1	TRBD2	AWSRTSGLNEQF
TRBV30	TRBJ1-1	.	AWKRDTLNTEAF
TRBV5-1	TRBJ2-3	.	ASSVSHEVTDTQY
TRBV11-2	TRBJ2-7	.	ASSPDRFGYEQY
TRBV7-9	TRBJ2-6	.	ASSLSATSYAGANVLT
TRBV30	TRBJ2-5	.	AWSELRETQY
TRBV4-2	TRBJ1-2	.	ASSGKRDLYYGYT
TRBV4-3	TRBJ2-1	.	ASSQDRGIGDNEQF
TRBV4-2	TRBJ2-4	.	ASSQDRPASGIQY
TRBV28	TRBJ1-6	.	AAGGDPWLSPLH
TRBV30	TRBJ2-7	TRBD1	AWSGRPGQSGSYEQY
TRBV9	TRBJ2-6	.	ASSADIGANVLT
TRBV12-5	TRBJ2-7	TRBD2	ASGLVRGLAVTYEQY
TRBV27	TRBJ1-2	TRBD1	ASSFQGQHYNYGYT
TRBV28	TRBJ1-2	TRBD1	ASSPHRGPSYGYT
TRBV19	TRBJ2-7	.	ASSIGGVWDEQY
TRBV11-2	TRBJ2-7	.	ASSTNGSNYEQY
TRBV28	TRBJ2-2	TRBD2	ASSLLGGLALTGELF
TRBV4-1	TRBJ2-5	.	ASSQQIPLKKTQY
TRBV7-9	TRBJ2-1	TRBD2	ASSLGLAGGYPYNEQF
TRBV7-7	TRBJ2-5	.	ASSLEGLNQETQY
TRBV28	TRBJ1-3	.	ASSLRGAGNTIY
TRBV11-2	TRBJ2-2	TRBD1	ASSARQGAIGELF
TRBV18	TRBJ1-1	.	ASSLVQSVNTEAF
TRBV27	TRBJ2-5	TRBD2	ASSLSRGRARETQY
TRBV27	TRBJ2-3	TRBD2	ASSFLGRVDTQY
TRBV5-1	TRBJ1-1	TRBD1	ASSPLTTGLNTEAF
TRBV5-6	TRBJ2-3	TRBD2	ASSRGLAGPITDTQY
TRBV19	TRBJ2-7	.	ASSIWAASGNEQY